This TCR beta chain was retrieved from a study of siplizumab effects on memory and regulatory T cells. Study-level findings and limits: Left unconfirmed was the suppressive function of proliferating Tregs from siplizumab cultures.

Germline CDR1 and CDR2: LNHNV and YYDKDF (reference sequence). The CDR3 loop spans 12 amino acids. Trimming stripped 5 bases from V and 6 bases from J, with 10 bases between. Repertoires were generated with immunoSEQ multiplex PCR, while TCRdb's copy carries only in-frame clones and drops some. The sample shows roughly 9,000 clones, 55% to 75% of them seen only once. This clone appeared once. Its target is unknown. This chain uses TRBV15 with TRBJ1-2, with a tentative D call TRBD1 (5 bases). The TCR originated in a human donor in good health. The sample comprised effector memory CD8+ T cells sorted from blood. Noted subset: unstimulated CD8+ effector memory T cells. CDR3 DNA: TGTGCCACCAGCTGGCAGGGAGATGGCTACACCTTC. Protein: CATSWQGDGYTF.